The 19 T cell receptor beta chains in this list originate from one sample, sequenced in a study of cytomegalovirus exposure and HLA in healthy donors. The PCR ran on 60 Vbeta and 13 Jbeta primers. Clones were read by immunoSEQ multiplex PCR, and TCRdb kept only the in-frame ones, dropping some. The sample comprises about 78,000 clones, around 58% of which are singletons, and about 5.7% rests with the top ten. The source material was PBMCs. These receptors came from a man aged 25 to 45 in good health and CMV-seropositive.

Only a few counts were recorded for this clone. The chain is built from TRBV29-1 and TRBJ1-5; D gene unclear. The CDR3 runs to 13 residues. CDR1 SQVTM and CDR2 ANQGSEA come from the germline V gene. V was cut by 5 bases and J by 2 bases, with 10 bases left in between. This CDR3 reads CSVTLRGNQPQHF. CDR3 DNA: TGCAGCGTTACCCTGAGAGGCAATCAGCCCCAGCATTTT.

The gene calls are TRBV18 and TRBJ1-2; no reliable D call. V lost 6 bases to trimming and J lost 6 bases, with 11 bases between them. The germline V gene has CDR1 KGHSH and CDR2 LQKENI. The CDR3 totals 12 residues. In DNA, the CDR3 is TGTGCCAGCTCGAATGCGGGGAATGGCTACACCTTC. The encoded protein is CASSNAGNGYTF.

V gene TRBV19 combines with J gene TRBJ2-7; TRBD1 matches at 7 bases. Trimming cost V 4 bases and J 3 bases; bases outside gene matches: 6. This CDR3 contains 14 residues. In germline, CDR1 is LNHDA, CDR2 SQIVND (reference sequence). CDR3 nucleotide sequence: TGTGCCAGTAGTACAATCCCAGGGGGCTACGAGCAGTACTTC. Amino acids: CASSTIPGGYEQYF.

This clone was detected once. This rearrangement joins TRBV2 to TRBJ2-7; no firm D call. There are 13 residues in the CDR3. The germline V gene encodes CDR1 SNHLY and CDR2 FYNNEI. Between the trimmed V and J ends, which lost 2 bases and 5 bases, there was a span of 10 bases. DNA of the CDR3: TGTGCCAGCAGTGAATTGTTAGTCCACGAGCAGTACTTC. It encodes CASSELLVHEQYF.

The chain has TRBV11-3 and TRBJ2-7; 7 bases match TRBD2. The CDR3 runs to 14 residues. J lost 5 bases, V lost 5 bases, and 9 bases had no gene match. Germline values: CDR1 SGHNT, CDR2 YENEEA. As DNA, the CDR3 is TGTGCCAGCAGCCTCCGGACTAGAAGCCACGAGCAGTACTTC. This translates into CASSLRTRSHEQYF.

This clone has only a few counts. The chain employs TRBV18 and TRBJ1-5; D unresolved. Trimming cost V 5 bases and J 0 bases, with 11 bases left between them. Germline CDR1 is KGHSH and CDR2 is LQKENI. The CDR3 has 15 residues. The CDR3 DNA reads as TGTGCCAGCTCAAACGACGGGGATAGCAATCAGCCCCAGCATTTT. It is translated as CASSNDGDSNQPQHF.

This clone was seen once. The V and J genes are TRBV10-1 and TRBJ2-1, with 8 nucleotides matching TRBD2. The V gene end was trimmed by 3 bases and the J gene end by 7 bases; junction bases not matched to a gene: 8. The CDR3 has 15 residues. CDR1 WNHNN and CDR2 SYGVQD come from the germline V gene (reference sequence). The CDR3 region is CASSERRGDANEQFF. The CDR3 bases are TGCGCCAGCAGTGAACGGCGGGGGGACGCTAATGAGCAGTTCTTC.

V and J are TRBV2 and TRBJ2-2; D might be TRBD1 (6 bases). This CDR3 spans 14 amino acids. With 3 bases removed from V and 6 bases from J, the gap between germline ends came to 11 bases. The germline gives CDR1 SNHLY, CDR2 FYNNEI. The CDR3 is CASSEAEGAGELFF. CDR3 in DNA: TGTGCCAGCAGTGAGGCCGAGGGGGCCGGGGAGCTGTTTTTT.

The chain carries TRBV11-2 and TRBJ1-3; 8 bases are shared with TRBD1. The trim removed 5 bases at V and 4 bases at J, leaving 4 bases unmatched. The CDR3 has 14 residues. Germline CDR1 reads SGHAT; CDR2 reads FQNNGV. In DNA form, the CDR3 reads TGTGCCAGCAGCCGGACAGGGATAGGAAACACCATATATTTT. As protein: CASSRTGIGNTIYF.

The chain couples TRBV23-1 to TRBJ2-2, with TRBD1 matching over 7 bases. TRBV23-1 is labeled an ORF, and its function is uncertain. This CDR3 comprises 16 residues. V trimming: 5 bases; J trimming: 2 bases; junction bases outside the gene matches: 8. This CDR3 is CASSIMDRSNTGELFF. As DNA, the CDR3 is TGCGCCAGCAGTATAATGGACAGGTCTAACACCGGGGAGCTGTTTTTT.

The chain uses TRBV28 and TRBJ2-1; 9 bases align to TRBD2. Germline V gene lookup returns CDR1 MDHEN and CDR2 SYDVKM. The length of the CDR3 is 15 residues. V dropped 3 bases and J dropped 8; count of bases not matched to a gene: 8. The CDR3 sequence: CASSFIGAGGDEQFF. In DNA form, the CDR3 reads TGTGCCAGCAGTTTTATCGGGGCGGGAGGGGATGAGCAGTTCTTC. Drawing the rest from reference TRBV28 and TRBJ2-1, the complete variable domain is DVKVTQSSRYLVKRTGEKVFLECVQDMDHENMFWYRQDPGLGLRLIYFSYDVKMKEKGDIPEGYSVSREKKERFSLILESASTNQTSMYLCASSFIGAGGDEQFFGPGTRLTVL.

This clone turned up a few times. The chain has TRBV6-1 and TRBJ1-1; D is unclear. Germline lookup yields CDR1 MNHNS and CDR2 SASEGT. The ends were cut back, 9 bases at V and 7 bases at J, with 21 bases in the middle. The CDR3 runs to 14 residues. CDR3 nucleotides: TGTGCCAGTTGTCTAACTCTAGCCGTGAGTGAAGCTTTCTTT. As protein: CASCLTLAVSEAFF.

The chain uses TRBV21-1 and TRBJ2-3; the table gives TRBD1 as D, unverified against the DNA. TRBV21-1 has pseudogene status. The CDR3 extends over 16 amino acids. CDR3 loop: CASSKSGQGTPDTQYF. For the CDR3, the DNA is TGTGCCAGCAGCAAATCGGGACAGGGAACCCCAGATACGCAGTATTTT.

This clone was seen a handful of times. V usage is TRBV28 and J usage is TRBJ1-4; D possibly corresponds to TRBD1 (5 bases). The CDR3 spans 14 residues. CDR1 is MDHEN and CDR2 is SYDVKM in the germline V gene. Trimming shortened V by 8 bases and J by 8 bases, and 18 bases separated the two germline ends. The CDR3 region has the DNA TGTGCCAGCGTCCACGGCGGGGGGGAGGAAAAACTGTTTTTT. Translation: CASVHGGGEEKLFF.

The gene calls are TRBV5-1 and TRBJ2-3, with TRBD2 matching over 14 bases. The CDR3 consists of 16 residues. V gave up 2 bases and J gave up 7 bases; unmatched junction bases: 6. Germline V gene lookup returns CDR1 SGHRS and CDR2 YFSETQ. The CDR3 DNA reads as TGCGCCAGCAGCTTATCCGGGACTAGCGGGGGTAATACGCAGTATTTT. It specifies CASSLSGTSGGNTQYF.

CDR3 in amino acids: CASSIPGGTGVYNEQFF. DNA of the CDR3: TGTGCCAGTAGTATCCCTGGTGGGACAGGAGTCTACAATGAGCAGTTCTTC. This sequence joins TRBV19 and TRBJ2-1, with TRBD1 identical over 8 bases. Germline values: CDR1 LNHDA, CDR2 SQIVND (reference sequence). V trimming: 3 bases; J trimming: 3 bases; junction bases outside the gene matches: 10. The CDR3 contains 17 residues.

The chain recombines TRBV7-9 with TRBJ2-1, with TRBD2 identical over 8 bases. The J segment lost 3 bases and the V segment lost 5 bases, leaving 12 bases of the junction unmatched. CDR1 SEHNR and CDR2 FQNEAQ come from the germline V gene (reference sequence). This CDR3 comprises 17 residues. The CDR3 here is CASSPRKTGTSYNEQFF. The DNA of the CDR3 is TGTGCCAGCAGCCCACGAAAAACAGGGACTAGCTACAATGAGCAGTTCTTC.

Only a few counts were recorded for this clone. The CDR3 DNA is TGTGCCAGCAGTGCCCTGGGGCCGGGAGGAGGGGGAGAGACCCAGTACTTC. This gives the protein CASSALGPGGGGETQYF. The chain has TRBV6-1 and TRBJ2-5, with TRBD2 as a possible D gene (7 bases). This CDR3 region has 17 residues. The V and J ends lost 4 bases and 4 bases respectively, with 22 bases between them. Per the germline V gene, CDR1 is MNHNS and CDR2 is SASEGT.

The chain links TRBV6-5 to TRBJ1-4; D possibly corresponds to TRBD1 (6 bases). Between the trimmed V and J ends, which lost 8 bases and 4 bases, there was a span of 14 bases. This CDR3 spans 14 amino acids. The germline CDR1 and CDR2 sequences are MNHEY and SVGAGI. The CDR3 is CASAPWTVNEKLFF. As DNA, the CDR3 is TGTGCCAGCGCCCCTTGGACAGTTAATGAAAAACTGTTTTTT.